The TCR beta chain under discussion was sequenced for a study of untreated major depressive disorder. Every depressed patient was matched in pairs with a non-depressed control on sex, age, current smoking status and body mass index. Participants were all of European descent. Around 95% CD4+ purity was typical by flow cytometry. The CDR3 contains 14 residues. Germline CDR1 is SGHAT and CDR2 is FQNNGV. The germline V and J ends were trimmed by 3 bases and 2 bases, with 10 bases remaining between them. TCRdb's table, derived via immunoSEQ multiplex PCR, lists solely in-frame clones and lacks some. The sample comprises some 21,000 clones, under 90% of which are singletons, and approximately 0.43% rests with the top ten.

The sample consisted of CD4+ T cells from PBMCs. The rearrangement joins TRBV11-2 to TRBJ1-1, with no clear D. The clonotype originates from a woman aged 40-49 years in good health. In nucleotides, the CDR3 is TGTGCCAGCAGCTTTCAAGGCTATAACACTGAAGCTTTCTTT. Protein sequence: CASSFQGYNTEAFF. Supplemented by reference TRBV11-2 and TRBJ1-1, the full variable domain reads EAGVAQSPRYKIIEKRQSVAFWCNPISGHATLYWYQQILGQGPKLLIQFQNNGVVDDSQLPKDRFSAERLKGVDSTLKIQPAKLEDSAVYLCASSFQGYNTEAFFGQGTRLTVV.